The 10 T cell receptor beta chains reported below all come from one sample, sequenced in a study of memory CD4+ T cells and cytomegalovirus serostatus. Generated by immunoSEQ multiplex PCR, the TCRdb table keeps only in-frame clones and is missing some. The table shows under 100,000 clones, with 80% occurring only once. The sort gate was single viable CD3+CD4+CD8-CD45RO+ cells for memory CD4+ T cells. The sample consisted of memory CD4+ T cells from blood. The receptors derive from an adult in good health and CMV-seronegative.

The chain has TRBV29-1 and TRBJ2-1, with 13 positions matching TRBD2. The trim removed 7 bases at V and 6 bases at J, leaving 6 bases unmatched. The CDR3 is made up of 14 amino acids. Germline V lookup: CDR1 SQVTM, CDR2 ANQGSEA. The chain's CDR3 is CSGLLAGGPNEQFF. DNA for the CDR3: TGCAGCGGCCTACTAGCGGGGGGGCCCAATGAGCAGTTCTTC.

The rearrangement joins TRBV7-9 to TRBJ2-7; D is perhaps TRBD2 (6 bases). The germline V gene has CDR1 SEHNR and CDR2 FQNEAQ (reference sequence). V was pared by 5 bases and J by 7 bases, with 18 bases between. The CDR3 loop spans 14 amino acids. For the CDR3, the DNA is TGTGCCAGCAGCCTCGCGGGGCGGCCGTTAGAGCAGTACTTC. Residues: CASSLAGRPLEQYF.

The J gene is TRBJ2-7, the V gene TRBV2; 7 bases are shared with TRBD1. Losses at the gene ends were 4 bases for V and 1 base for J; bases not matched to a gene: 7. Germline values: CDR1 SNHLY, CDR2 FYNNEI. This CDR3 contains 15 residues. In DNA, the CDR3 is TGTGCCAGCAGTGTGCAGACAGGGTCATCCTACGAGCAGTACTTC. Residues: CASSVQTGSSYEQYF.

This clone was picked up one time. The rearrangement joins TRBV4-1 to TRBJ1-2, with 11 positions matching TRBD1. The CDR3 runs 16 residues. CDR1 is MGHRA and CDR2 is YSYEKL in the germline V gene. With 0 bases clipped from V and 8 bases from J, the junction kept 8 bases outside the gene matches. CDR3 nucleotide sequence: TGCGCCAGCAGCCAAGATCGGGGGACAGGGGGTTTGGGCTACACCTTC. This sequence encodes CASSQDRGTGGLGYTF.

The V call is TRBV23-1, the J call TRBJ1-2; D gene uncertain. TRBV23-1 is reported as an ORF; its role is uncertain. The CDR3 is 13 residues long. V lost 4 bases and J 4 bases, leaving 10 bases between the germline ends. The DNA of the CDR3 is TGCGCCAGCAGTCTACCAGAACTCTATGGCTACACCTTC. Encoded protein: CASSLPELYGYTF.

In this sample, this clone turned up once. V is TRBV7-8 and J is TRBJ2-7, with TRBD1 matching 9 bases. The CDR3 loop spans 18 amino acids. The germline V gene has CDR1 SGHVS and CDR2 FQNEAQ. Trimming took 2 bases from V and 2 from J; bases not matched to a gene: 13. The DNA for the CDR3 is TGTGCCAGCAGCTTACGCCGCCTCGACAGGGGGATCACCTACGAGCAGTACTTC. It specifies CASSLRRLDRGITYEQYF. Full variable domain (remainder filled in from reference TRBV7-8 and TRBJ2-7): GAGVSQSPRYKVAKRGQDVALRCDPISGHVSLFWYQQALGQGPEFLTYFQNEAQLDKSGLPSDRFFAERPEGSVSTLKIQRTQQEDSAVYLCASSLRRLDRGITYEQYFGPGTRLTVT.

The chain employs TRBV27 and TRBJ1-3; weak D call: TRBD1 (5 bases). Germline CDR1 and CDR2: MNHEY and SMNVEV (reference sequence). CDR3 length equals 14 residues. V dropped 6 bases and J dropped 1 base, with 10 bases sitting between them. CDR3 protein: CASSRGQSGNTIYF. The CDR3 bases are TGTGCCAGCAGCAGAGGACAATCTGGAAACACCATATATTTT.

The V gene is TRBV6-6, the J gene TRBJ1-1; D perhaps matches TRBD1 (5 bases). V shed 1 base and J shed 1 base, with 10 bases lying between them. From germline, CDR1 is MNHNY and CDR2 SVGAGI (reference sequence). CDR3 size: 15 residues. The CDR3 is CASSYLGRGNTEAFF. For the CDR3, the DNA is TGTGCCAGCAGTTACTTGGGACGGGGGAACACTGAAGCTTTCTTT.

In DNA, the CDR3 is TGTGCCATCAGTGAGCCTTCAGGGGGCACTGAAGCTTTCTTT. Translating it yields CAISEPSGGTEAFF. The chain combines TRBV10-3 with TRBJ1-1; TRBD1 aligns across 7 bases. The ends lost 2 bases at V and 4 bases at J; junction bases unmatched: 4. The CDR3 length is 14 residues. The germline gives CDR1 ENHRY, CDR2 SYGVKD.

The chain carries TRBV11-2 and TRBJ2-1; tentative D call: TRBD2 (6 bases). The germline CDR1 and CDR2 sequences are SGHAT and FQNNGV. The CDR3 spans 14 residues. Deletions cut 5 bases from V and 9 bases from J, with 17 bases between. CDR3 loop: CASSRLQLASEQFF. The CDR3 DNA sequence: TGTGCCAGCAGCCGTCTCCAACTAGCTAGTGAGCAGTTCTTC.